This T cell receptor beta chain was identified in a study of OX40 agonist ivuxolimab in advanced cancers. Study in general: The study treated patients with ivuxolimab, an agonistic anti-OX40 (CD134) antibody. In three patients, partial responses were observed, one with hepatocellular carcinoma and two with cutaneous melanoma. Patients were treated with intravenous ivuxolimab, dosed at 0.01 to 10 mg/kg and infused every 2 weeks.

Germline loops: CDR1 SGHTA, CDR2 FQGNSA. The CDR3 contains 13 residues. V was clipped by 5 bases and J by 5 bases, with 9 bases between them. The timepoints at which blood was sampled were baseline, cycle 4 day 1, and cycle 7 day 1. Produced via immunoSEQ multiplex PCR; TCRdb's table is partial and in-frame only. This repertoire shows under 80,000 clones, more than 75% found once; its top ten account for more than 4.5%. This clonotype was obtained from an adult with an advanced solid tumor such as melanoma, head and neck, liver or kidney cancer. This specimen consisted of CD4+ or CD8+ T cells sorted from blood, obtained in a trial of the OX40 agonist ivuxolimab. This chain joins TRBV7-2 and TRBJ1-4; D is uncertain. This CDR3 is CASSPTANEKLFF. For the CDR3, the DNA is TGTGCCAGCAGCCCAACGGCGAATGAAAAACTGTTTTTT.